Listed below are T cell receptor beta chains from one sample, sequenced in a study of PD-L1 blockade in urothelial cancer. Here immunoSEQ multiplex PCR was the method, and the copy in TCRdb shows in-frame clones only, minus some. The data contain about 120,000 clones, about 82% of them singletons. The sequences come from PBMCs, collected around atezolizumab (anti-PD-L1) treatment. These receptors all come from a man aged 45 to 65 with urothelial cancer. Each CDR3 is given with its conserved first and last residue. A D gene is named only where the DNA matches it firmly. Not every row has a clone size; where given, it reads once, few, many or a size class.

14 | TRBJ2-1 | NA | TRBV18 | NA | CASSPSGTANEQFF | TGTGCCAGCTCACCTAGCGGGACAGCTAATGAGCAGTTCTTC
15 | TRBJ1-5 | few | TRBV19 | TRBD1 | CASSQGVWSNQPQHF | TGTGCCAGTAGTCAGGGGGTCTGGAGCAATCAGCCCCAGCATTTT
14 | TRBJ1-2 | few | TRBV30 | TRBD1 | CAWDRQGMTEGYTF | TGTGCCTGGGACAGACAGGGCATGACCGAGGGCTACACCTTC
15 | TRBJ2-7 | few | TRBV5-1 | NA | CASKPGTGRSYEQYF | TGCGCCAGCAAGCCCGGGACTGGCCGGAGCTACGAGCAGTACTTC
13 | TRBJ1-1 | NA | TRBV18 | NA | CASSLTVNTEAFF | TGTGCCAGCTCGCTTACAGTGAACACTGAAGCTTTCTTT
15 | TRBJ2-5 | once | TRBV6-5 | TRBD2 | CASNRPLAGGETQYF | TGTGCCAGCAACCGACCACTAGCGGGAGGAGAGACCCAGTACTTC
15 | TRBJ2-1 | NA | TRBV7-2 | TRBD2 | CASSQSPTSGDEQFF | TGTGCCAGCAGCCAATCTCCGACTAGCGGCGATGAGCAGTTCTTC
15 | TRBJ2-7 | NA | TRBV9 | TRBD1 | CASSARDRGSYEQYF | TGTGCCAGCAGCGCCCGGGACAGGGGTTCCTACGAGCAGTACTTC
14 | TRBJ2-7 | once | TRBV5-4 | TRBD2 | CASSSTGGLFEQYF | TGTGCCAGCAGCTCGACGGGGGGACTTTTCGAGCAGTACTTC
18 | TRBJ1-1 | NA | TRBV5-1 | NA | CASSLGPEAGKMNTEAFF | TGCGCCAGCAGCTTGGGTCCGGAGGCGGGAAAGATGAACACTGAAGCTTTCTTT
15 | TRBJ2-2 | NA | TRBV5-5 | TRBD2 | CASTKNFRGAGELFF | TGTGCCAGCACCAAAAATTTTCGGGGGGCCGGGGAGCTGTTTTTT
14 | TRBJ1-2 | NA | TRBV15 | TRBD1 | CATSGLDRAWGYTF | TGTGCCACCAGCGGACTGGACAGGGCGTGGGGCTACACCTTC
14 | TRBJ2-7 | once | TRBV6-1 | TRBD2 | CASRPGTSDYEQYF | TGTGCCAGCAGGCCCGGGACTAGCGACTACGAGCAGTACTTC
16 | TRBJ2-7 | NA | TRBV9 | NA | CASSPHVNGASYEQYF | TGTGCCAGCAGCCCGCACGTTAATGGGGCTTCCTACGAGCAGTACTTC
17 | TRBJ2-3 | NA | TRBV25-1 | TRBD2 | CASRDGTSGGGPDTQYF | TGTGCCAGCAGGGACGGGACTAGCGGAGGGGGTCCAGATACGCAGTATTTT
15 | TRBJ2-2 | NA | TRBV6-1 | TRBD1 | CASSQGVSNTGELFF | TGTGCCAGCAGCCAGGGGGTCTCGAACACCGGGGAGCTGTTTTTT
16 | TRBJ1-4 | NA | TRBV5-5 | TRBD1 | CASSLGGTDLNEKLFF | TGTGCCAGCAGCTTGGGGGGGACAGACCTAAATGAAAAACTGTTTTTT
16 | TRBJ1-4 | few | TRBV19 | NA | CASTTSSDTFHEKLFF | TGTGCCAGTACCACTTCCTCGGACACCTTCCATGAAAAACTGTTTTTT
13 | TRBJ2-1 | NA | TRBV5-1 | TRBD2 | CASSRTSSHEQFF | TGCGCCAGCAGCCGGACTAGCAGTCATGAGCAGTTCTTC
13 | TRBJ2-7 | once | TRBV6-5 | NA | CASSTDSSYEQYF | TGTGCCAGCAGCACGGACAGTTCCTACGAGCAGTACTTC
16 | TRBJ1-2 | NA | TRBV4-1 | NA | CASSPRGNRRSKGYTF | TGCGCCAGCAGCCCACGGGGGAACAGGCGGTCGAAGGGCTACACCTTC
14 | TRBJ1-3 | once | TRBV6-6 | NA | CASSPRVRGNTIYF | TGTGCCAGCAGCCCCAGGGTTCGTGGAAACACCATATATTTT
13 | TRBJ2-2 | NA | TRBV28 | NA | CASGGWVTGELFF | TGTGCCAGCGGGGGCTGGGTTACCGGGGAGCTGTTTTTT
16 | TRBJ2-5 | NA | TRBV10-3 | TRBD2 | CAISGLAGGSQETQYF | TGTGCCATCAGTGGACTAGCGGGAGGTTCACAAGAGACCCAGTACTTC
16 | TRBJ2-3 | once | TRBV18 | TRBD2 | CASSPLAGVGADTQYF | TGTGCCAGCTCACCTTTAGCGGGAGTCGGGGCAGATACGCAGTATTTT
15 | TRBJ1-6 | NA | TRBV2 | NA | CASQRGGFRISPLHF | TGTGCTTCCCAAAGGGGGGGCTTTCGAATTTCACCCCTCCACTTT
12 | TRBJ2-3 | few | TRBV2 | NA | CASSSSTDTQYF | TGTGCCAGCAGTTCGAGTACAGATACGCAGTATTTT
15 | TRBJ1-2 | NA | TRBV6-5 | NA | CASSYIHLANYGYTF | TGTGCCAGCAGTTACATCCACTTAGCTAACTATGGCTACACCTTC
15 | TRBJ2-1 | NA | TRBV19 | NA | CASRKDRSSYNEQFF | TGTGCCAGTCGAAAAGACAGGAGCTCCTACAATGAGCAGTTCTTC
15 | TRBJ1-5 | NA | TRBV6-1 | NA | CASRDRGGGNQPQHF | TGTGCCAGCAGGGACCGGGGAGGGGGCAATCAGCCCCAGCATTTT
14 | TRBJ2-2 | NA | TRBV19 | TRBD2 | CASSSGRLTGELFF | TGTGCCAGTAGTAGCGGGAGGCTCACCGGGGAGCTGTTTTTT
14 | TRBJ1-1 | NA | TRBV27 | NA | CASSRGGMNTEAFF | TGTGCCAGCAGTAGGGGAGGGATGAACACTGAAGCTTTCTTT
12 | TRBJ1-5 | few | TRBV2 | NA | CASRQLSPPQHF | TGTGCCAGCAGGCAGTTATCTCCGCCCCAGCATTTT
16 | TRBJ2-1 | NA | TRBV11-2 | TRBD1 | CASSLSHAGQGNEQFF | TGTGCCAGCAGCTTGTCTCATGCGGGACAGGGGAATGAGCAGTTCTTC
14 | TRBJ1-1 | few | TRBV9 | NA | CASSVDSGNTEAFF | TGTGCCAGCAGCGTAGATTCGGGGAACACTGAAGCTTTCTTT
16 | TRBJ2-1 | NA | TRBV6-1 | TRBD2 | CASSEAIAGWKDEQFF | TGTGCCAGCAGTGAAGCGATAGCGGGATGGAAGGATGAGCAGTTCTTC
13 | TRBJ1-2 | NA | TRBV5-1 | NA | CASSFRPGDGYTF | TGCGCCAGCAGCTTCCGTCCGGGGGATGGCTACACCTTC
12 | TRBJ2-7 | NA | TRBV6-5 | TRBD2 | CASGIAGAEQYF | TGTGCCAGCGGGATAGCGGGAGCCGAGCAGTACTTC
16 | TRBJ2-7 | NA | TRBV5-4 | NA | CASSRKWGQGDLEQYF | TGTGCCAGCAGTCGTAAATGGGGGCAGGGTGACCTCGAGCAGTACTTC
13 | TRBJ2-2 | few | TRBV5-5 | TRBD1 | CASSFTGGGELFF | TGTGCCAGCAGCTTTACAGGGGGCGGGGAGCTGTTTTTT
14 | TRBJ2-7 | NA | TRBV27 | NA | CASSEGGSSYEQYF | TGTGCCAGCAGTGAAGGGGGAAGCTCCTACGAGCAGTACTTC
12 | TRBJ2-7 | NA | TRBV28 | NA | CASTPGQYEQYF | TGTGCCAGCACCCCGGGTCAGTACGAGCAGTACTTC
15 | TRBJ1-1 | NA | TRBV5-1 | NA | CASSLESGANTEAFF | TGCGCCAGCAGCTTGGAATCCGGAGCGAACACTGAAGCTTTCTTT
16 | TRBJ2-3 | NA | TRBV5-8 | TRBD1 | CASSLDDRGLADTQYF | TGTGCCAGCAGCTTGGACGACAGGGGGCTAGCAGATACGCAGTATTTT